The source of this T cell receptor (beta chain) is a study of T cell repertoires in aging, cancer and after chemotherapy. Study as a whole: About 9 million TCR reads were in the whole dataset.

This CDR3 contains 17 residues. Germline-derived CDR1 and CDR2 are KGHSH and LQKENI. The ends lost 0 bases at V and 4 bases at J; junction bases unmatched: 12. Amplification of TCR beta used genomic DNA extracted from peripheral blood. This clonotype was picked up a small number of times. Its matching antigen is unknown. Overall study findings and caveats: Age-matched healthy donors had significantly more diverse, less clonal blood TCR repertoires than untreated cancer patients.

Rearranged V-D-J TRB sequences were amplified with a mixed TRB-A/B primer pool. TCRdb re-called the multiplex PCR reads through MiXCR, storing one row per CDR3 protein. The data hold around 10,000 distinct CDR3 sequences, with over 25% observed a single time. The specimen was blood. The source of this sequence is a human donor in good health. The donor label of this sample is uncertain. This chain links TRBV18 with TRBJ2-7; 7 bases are shared with TRBD1. The CDR3 reads CASSPPSGDSSIYEQYF. CDR3 in DNA: TGTGCCAGCTCACCACCGTCTGGGGACAGCTCCATATACGAGCAGTACTTC.